The rows below give T cell receptor beta chains drawn from one sample of a study of cytomegalovirus exposure and HLA in healthy donors. TCRdb's table, derived via immunoSEQ multiplex PCR, lists solely in-frame clones and lacks some. The sample records about 160,000 clones, roughly three quarters being singletons. The specimen was PBMCs. Every receptor here comes from a man aged 40-49 years in good health and CMV-seropositive. Both conserved end residues are part of each CDR3. The D gene is left open where the match is weak. Clone size is shown for a subset of rows, as once, few, many or a class of expanded clone.

cdr3_length	v_call	clone_size	d_call	j_call	cdr3_nt	cdr3_aa
14	TRBV13	few	TRBD1	TRBJ2-7	TGTGCCAGCAGCTTGGGACAGGGGGACTACGAGCAGTACTTC	CASSLGQGDYEQYF
11	TRBV30	few	TRBD1	TRBJ1-2	TGTGCCTGGGAGACAGGGGGTGGCTACACCTTC	CAWETGGGYTF
14	TRBV7-9	-	TRBD1	TRBJ2-3	TGTGCCAGCAGTTTCGGGACAGGGGGGCGTACGCAGTATTTT	CASSFGTGGRTQYF
15	TRBV9	-	-	TRBJ1-3	TGTGCCAGCAGCGTAGAACCGCGCCCCCGAAACACCATATATTTT	CASSVEPRPRNTIYF
14	TRBV13	few	-	TRBJ2-7	TGTGCCAGCAGCTTCACAGGGAATTCCTACGAGCAGTACTTC	CASSFTGNSYEQYF
16	TRBV4-3	-	-	TRBJ1-1	TGCGCCAGCAGCCAAGATCGCGGAAGGGGGTTCACTGAAGCTTTCTTT	CASSQDRGRGFTEAFF
13	TRBV5-1	once	TRBD1	TRBJ2-7	TGCGCCAGCAGCCCCAGGGGGCTCAACGAGCAGTACTTC	CASSPRGLNEQYF
13	TRBV19	-	-	TRBJ2-7	TGTGCCAGTAGTCGTGACAGCACCTACGAGCAGTACTTC	CASSRDSTYEQYF
14	TRBV7-2	few	-	TRBJ2-3	TGTGCCAGCAGCCAACCACGACAGGCGGATACGCAGTATTTT	CASSQPRQADTQYF
17	TRBV12-5	-	TRBD1	TRBJ1-1	TGTGCTAGTGGTTTGATAGGGACAGAAGGTGCGAACACTGAAGCTTTCTTT	CASGLIGTEGANTEAFF
13	TRBV2	-	TRBD1	TRBJ1-5	TGTGCCAGCAGTGGAACAGGGGACCAGCCCCAGCATTTT	CASSGTGDQPQHF
14	TRBV28	-	-	TRBJ1-5	TGTGCCAGCAGTTTAGGAGGGGGCAATCAGCCCCAGCATTTT	CASSLGGGNQPQHF
15	TRBV7-9	-	TRBD1	TRBJ1-2	TGTGCCAGCAGCCCCCCGCCGGGGACAGCCTATGGCTACACCTTC	CASSPPPGTAYGYTF
15	TRBV18	-	-	TRBJ2-3	TGTGCCAGCTCACCGGAATTCCTAGGCACAGATACGCAGTATTTT	CASSPEFLGTDTQYF
14	TRBV6-1	-	TRBD2	TRBJ2-1	TGTGCCAGCAGTCCGACTAGCGGGGGGAATGAGCAGTTCTTC	CASSPTSGGNEQFF
14	TRBV19	few	-	TRBJ1-1	TGTGCCAGTAGTGGTGGCCCTAGGAACACTGAAGCTTTCTTT	CASSGGPRNTEAFF
15	TRBV6-5	-	-	TRBJ1-1	TGTGCCAGCAGTTACTCGAGGCAGGGCAGCACTGAAGCTTTCTTT	CASSYSRQGSTEAFF
13	TRBV19	few	-	TRBJ1-2	TGTGCCAGCACAGGGCCCCCTTACTATGGCTACACCTTC	CASTGPPYYGYTF
14	TRBV6-1	few	-	TRBJ2-1	TGTGCCAGCAGTGAATTCGGGGTTTACAATGAGCAGTTCTTC	CASSEFGVYNEQFF
13	TRBV29-1	-	-	TRBJ2-3	TGCAGCGTTGAACCCGGGGGCACAGATACGCAGTATTTT	CSVEPGGTDTQYF
14	TRBV2	-	-	TRBJ1-5	TGTGCCAGCAGTGACGGTCATAGCAATCAGCCCCAGCATTTT	CASSDGHSNQPQHF
16	TRBV6-5	-	TRBD1	TRBJ2-5	TGTGCCAGCAGTTACTCGAGTTCGACAGGGGTAGAGACCCAGTACTTC	CASSYSSSTGVETQYF
15	TRBV10-2	-	-	TRBJ2-1	TGCGCCAGCAGGGTAGGGGGGGGCTCCTACAATGAGCAGTTCTTC	CASRVGGGSYNEQFF
15	TRBV5-1	-	TRBD1	TRBJ2-5	TGCGCCAGCAGCTTCGGGACAGGGGAGCGGGAGACCCAGTACTTC	CASSFGTGERETQYF
13	TRBV6-5	-	-	TRBJ1-1	TGTGCCAGCAACCTCGATACCGGGACTGAAGCTTTCTTT	CASNLDTGTEAFF
15	TRBV2	-	TRBD2	TRBJ2-3	TGTGCCAGCAGTGTAGAATTCTCCGAGACTAGCACGCAGTATTTT	CASSVEFSETSTQYF
14	TRBV7-9	once	-	TRBJ2-7	TGTTCCAGCAGCCCAAAAGAGACAGTAGCAGAGCAGTACTTC	CSSSPKETVAEQYF
14	TRBV14	many	-	TRBJ2-7	TGTGCCAGCAGCCCAAGTTCGGGTTTGTACGAGCAGTACTTC	CASSPSSGLYEQYF
14	TRBV27	-	-	TRBJ1-1	TGTGCCAGCGCCCCCGGTTGGGGAGACACTGAAGCTTTCTTT	CASAPGWGDTEAFF
17	TRBV4-2	-	TRBD1	TRBJ1-5	TGTGCCAGCAGCCAAGAGGTCGGACAGGGAGACAATCAGCCCCAGCATTTT	CASSQEVGQGDNQPQHF
14	TRBV27	-	-	TRBJ1-5	TGTGCCAGCAGTTTAAGCCGGGGAAATCAGCCCCAGCATTTT	CASSLSRGNQPQHF
16	TRBV5-6	-	-	TRBJ1-4	TGTGCCAGCAGCTTGGGCCAGGGGTTAGGGAATGAAAAACTGTTTTTT	CASSLGQGLGNEKLFF
14	TRBV9	-	TRBD1	TRBJ2-4	TGTGCCAGCAGCCCAGGGGGAATAGGAAACATTCAGTACTTC	CASSPGGIGNIQYF
15	TRBV7-9	-	-	TRBJ2-7	TGTGCCAGCAGCCCGAAGGGGACTGGAGGCTACGAGCAGTACTTC	CASSPKGTGGYEQYF
13	TRBV27	-	-	TRBJ2-7	TGTGCCAGCAGTTTTTTAGCGAGGAGCGAGCAGTACTTC	CASSFLARSEQYF
17	TRBV18	-	-	TRBJ1-5	TGTGCCAGCTCACCAGCAGGAATGGACTATAGCAATCAGCCCCAGCATTTT	CASSPAGMDYSNQPQHF
14	TRBV5-1	-	TRBD1	TRBJ2-7	TGCGCCAGCAGCCGGGACAGGGTGGAGAACGAGCAGTACTTC	CASSRDRVENEQYF
14	TRBV5-1	few	-	TRBJ1-2	TGCGCCAGCAGCTTGGATGGCGGTTCCTATGGCTACACCTTC	CASSLDGGSYGYTF
13	TRBV5-1	-	TRBD1	TRBJ2-7	TGCGCCAGCAGCTGGGAACAGGGGGGCGAGCAGTACTTC	CASSWEQGGEQYF
14	TRBV5-4	-	TRBD1	TRBJ2-5	TGTGCCAGCAGCTTGGGACAGGGCCAAGAGACCCAGTACTTC	CASSLGQGQETQYF
16	TRBV2	-	TRBD1	TRBJ2-5	TGTGCCAGCAGTCTCCCCCGGGACAGGGTCCAAGAGACCCAGTACTTC	CASSLPRDRVQETQYF
15	TRBV7-2	once	TRBD2	TRBJ2-7	TGTGCCAGCAGCTTAGAAGTAGCGGGGGACTACGAGCAGTACTTC	CASSLEVAGDYEQYF
15	TRBV4-2	-	TRBD2	TRBJ2-7	TGTGCCAGCAGCAGGGACCTGACTAGCGGTGTCGAGCAGTACTTC	CASSRDLTSGVEQYF
15	TRBV7-9	-	TRBD2	TRBJ2-5	TGTGCCAGCAGCCCTGACGGGGGGGGGTCGGAGACCCAGTACTTC	CASSPDGGGSETQYF
16	TRBV7-3	few	-	TRBJ1-4	TGTGCCAGCAGCTTAGGGGGGGGACAACGAGGTGAAAAACTGTTTTTT	CASSLGGGQRGEKLFF
12	TRBV19	-	TRBD2	TRBJ2-1	TGTGCCAGTACCTTGACGGGGGGGAAGGAGTTCTTC	CASTLTGGKEFF